This T cell receptor beta chain was retrieved from a study of cytomegalovirus exposure and HLA in healthy donors. The germline V and J ends were trimmed by 3 bases and 2 bases, with 17 bases remaining between them. Germline assignment: CDR1 MDHEN and CDR2 SYDVKM. CDR3 length: 16 residues. This clone was observed once. Donors came from a validation cohort of approximately 110 subjects, distinct from the first 666-subject cohort. TCRdb's copy holds only in-frame clones and misses some; the assay was immunoSEQ multiplex PCR. The data hold approximately 71,000 clones, with about 89% observed a single time.

The receptor was derived from a man aged 18 to 30 in good health and CMV-seronegative. This sequence joins TRBV28 and TRBJ2-7; TRBD2 might be the D (7 bases). The specimen sequenced was PBMCs. The CDR3 DNA reads TGTGCCAGCAGTTTGGGGGGGCCAACGGGCGCCTACGAGCAGTACTTC. Translation: CASSLGGPTGAYEQYF.